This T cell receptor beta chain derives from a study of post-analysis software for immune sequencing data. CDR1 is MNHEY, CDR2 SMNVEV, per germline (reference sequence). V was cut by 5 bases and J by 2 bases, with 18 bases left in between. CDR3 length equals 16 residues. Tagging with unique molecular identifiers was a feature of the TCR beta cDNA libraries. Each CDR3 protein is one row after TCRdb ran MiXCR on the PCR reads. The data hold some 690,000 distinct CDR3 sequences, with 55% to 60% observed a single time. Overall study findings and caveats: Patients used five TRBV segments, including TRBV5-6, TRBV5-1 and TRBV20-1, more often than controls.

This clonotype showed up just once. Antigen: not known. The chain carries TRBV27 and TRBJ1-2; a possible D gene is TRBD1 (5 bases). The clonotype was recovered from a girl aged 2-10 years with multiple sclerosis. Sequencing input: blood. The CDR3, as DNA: TGTGCCAGCAGTCCAAGTCACGGACAACAAAACTATGGCTACACCTTC. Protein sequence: CASSPSHGQQNYGYTF.